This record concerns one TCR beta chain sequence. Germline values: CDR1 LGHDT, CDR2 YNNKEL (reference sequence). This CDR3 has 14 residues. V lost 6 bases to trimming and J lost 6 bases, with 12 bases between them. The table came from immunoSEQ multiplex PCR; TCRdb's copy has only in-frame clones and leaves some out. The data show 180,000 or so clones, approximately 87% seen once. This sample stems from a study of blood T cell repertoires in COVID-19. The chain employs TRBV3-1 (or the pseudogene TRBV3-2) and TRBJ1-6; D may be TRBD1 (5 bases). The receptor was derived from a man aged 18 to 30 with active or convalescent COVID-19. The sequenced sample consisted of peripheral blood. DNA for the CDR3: TGTGCCAGCAGGCCGACAGAATTTAATTCACCCCTCCACTTT. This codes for CASRPTEFNSPLHF.